This T cell receptor (beta chain) was sequenced for a study of somatic mutations in cytotoxic T cells in rheumatoid arthritis (dated by TCRdb to 2016 to 2017). Regarding the complete study: Before any treatment started and right after they were diagnosed, patients gave peripheral blood samples (under 32 ml EDTA). Median age was essentially the same in the patient group and the control group. A total of roughly 60 rheumatoid arthritis patients and about 21 healthy controls underwent TCRB deep sequencing. Sorted V beta1+ cells also underwent TCRB sequencing, and some V beta antibody-stained T-cell populations were flow-sorted at nearly 100% purity on a FACSAria II or Sony SH800. The study asked whether expanded CD8+ T-cell clones in newly diagnosed, untreated rheumatoid arthritis carry somatic mutations, and used TCRB deep sequencing to characterize clonality. Paper-wide results and their limitations: The largest CD8+ clone made up more than 20% of CD8+ cells in about an eighth of the roughly 65 patients, and blood and synovial fluid shared several identical CD8+ TCRB sequences. The expanded CD8+ clones had unknown antigen targets, and not appearing in virus-specific databases did not rule out that they were virus-specific. There was no significant difference in CD8+ T-cell clonality between rheumatoid arthritis patients and age-matched healthy controls. In patients, CD8+ clonality rose with age (Spearman r ~ 0.45), which was not the case in healthy controls.

To note about this clone: Its binding antigen is unknown. Within one base of it there is no much larger clone, and no base qualities were kept.

Genomic DNA underwent TCRB CDR3 sequencing using the immunoSEQ assay. The authors processed their data as follows. Only a few patient CD8+ clones larger than 1% matched published virus-specific TCRB sequences when compared against them. The analyses included only productive TCRB rearrangements. Defining a clone by its unique TCRB CDR3 sequence, the study calculated clonality as a productive clonality index derived from Shannon entropy. The template counts of each clone relative to the total templates per sample were used to calculate repertoire overlap between two samples. V-gene usage measured by flow cytometry correlated with TCRB sequencing V-gene usage, with a Spearman r of about 0.61. Imported from immuneACCESS, the table was reduced by TCRdb to in-frame sequences with V and J called. These copies leave out some clones; in studies compared against another copy, an unresolved V gene accounts for under half, and the cause of the remainder is not known. V and J calls and clone size are given by that table; D and trimming were obtained from the DNA. The sample table lists around 11,000 clones, about 69% of them with a count of one. Of the sample, less than 40% falls within the top ten clones.

Flow cytometry confirmed the purity of CD4+ and CD8+ cells that had been isolated by positive magnetic bead selection on an AutoMACS. A TCR V beta antibody panel was used in flow cytometry to screen first for clonal expansions, which were then characterized by TCRB deep sequencing of sorted CD8+ fractions. Isolation of peripheral blood mononuclear cells was done through Ficoll-Paque PLUS density gradient separation. DNA was extracted from CD4-enriched, CD8-enriched or PBMC samples with Nucleospin Tissue or Tissue XS kits and quantified with a Qubit 2.0 fluorometer. The sequenced sample was CD8+ T cells sorted from blood. The source of this sequence is an adult with rheumatoid arthritis.

The CDR3 region: CAISDWSGSGETQYF. The sequenced DNA is TGTGCCATCAGTGACTGGTCAGGGTCAGGAGAGACCCAGTACTTC. The chain couples TRBV10-3 to TRBJ2-5, with TRBD1 perhaps the D gene, on 5 matching bases. The CDR3 contains 15 residues, cysteine and phenylalanine counted. CDR3 DNA is the only sequence kept; it has 45 bases, read in frame from the first base. The junction carries 15 bases between V and J, which are trimmed by 3 bases and 4 bases respectively. The germline V gene encodes CDR1 ENHRY and CDR2 SYGVKD.